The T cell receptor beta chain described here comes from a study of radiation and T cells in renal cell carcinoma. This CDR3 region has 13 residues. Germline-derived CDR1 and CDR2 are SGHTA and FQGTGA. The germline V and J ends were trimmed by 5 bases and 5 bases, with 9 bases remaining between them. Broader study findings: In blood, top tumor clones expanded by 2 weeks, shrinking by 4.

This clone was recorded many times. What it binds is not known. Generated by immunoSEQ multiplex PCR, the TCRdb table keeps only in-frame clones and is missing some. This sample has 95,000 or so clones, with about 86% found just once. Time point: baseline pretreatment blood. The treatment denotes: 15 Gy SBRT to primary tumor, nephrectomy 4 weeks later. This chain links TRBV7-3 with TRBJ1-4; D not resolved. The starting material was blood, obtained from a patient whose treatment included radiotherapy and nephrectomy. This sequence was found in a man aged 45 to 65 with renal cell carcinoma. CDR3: CASSLQPNEKLFF. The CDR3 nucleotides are TGTGCCAGCAGCCTCCAACCCAATGAAAAACTGTTTTTT.